These T cell receptor beta chains were read from a single sample in a study of blood T cell repertoires in COVID-19. Profiling relied on immunoSEQ multiplex PCR, and the TCRdb table lists in-frame clones only, not all of them. Counted here are 55,000 to 80,000 clones, roughly 86% occurring once; the ten biggest clones make up 0.83%. The sequencing sample was made of peripheral blood. The source is a woman aged 70-85 years with acute or convalescent COVID-19. CDR3s include the opening cysteine and the closing phenylalanine or tryptophan. A D gene is named only where the DNA matches it firmly. Clone size is not always given. Where it is, it says once, few, many or a class for expanded clones.

J gene: TRBJ1-1
D gene: TRBD1
clone size: few
V gene: TRBV18
CDR3 protein: CASSPTGANTEAFF
CDR3 DNA: TGTGCCAGCTCGCCGACAGGGGCGAACACTGAAGCTTTCTTT

J gene: TRBJ2-1
D gene: TRBD1
clone size: NA
V gene: TRBV18
CDR3 protein: CASSPRLPGQGINEQFF
CDR3 DNA: TGTGCCAGCTCTCCCCGACTACCGGGACAGGGTATCAATGAGCAGTTCTTC

J gene: TRBJ2-3
D gene: NA
clone size: NA
V gene: TRBV7-3
CDR3 protein: CASSLIGAEASTDTQYF
CDR3 DNA: TGTGCCAGCAGCTTAATCGGCGCGGAAGCAAGCACAGATACGCAGTATTTT

J gene: TRBJ1-2
D gene: TRBD1
clone size: NA
V gene: TRBV6-4
CDR3 protein: CASSDSQGVYGYTF
CDR3 DNA: TGTGCCAGCAGTGACTCCCAGGGGGTCTATGGCTACACCTTC

J gene: TRBJ2-2
D gene: TRBD1
clone size: NA
V gene: TRBV30
CDR3 protein: CAWVDRVRTGELFF
CDR3 DNA: TGTGCCTGGGTTGACAGGGTTAGGACCGGGGAGCTGTTTTTT

J gene: TRBJ2-5
D gene: TRBD2
clone size: NA
V gene: TRBV14
CDR3 protein: CASSQGAGTSFGGTQYF
CDR3 DNA: TGTGCCAGCAGCCAAGGTGCCGGGACTAGCTTTGGAGGGACCCAGTACTTC

J gene: TRBJ1-1
D gene: TRBD1
clone size: NA
V gene: TRBV28
CDR3 protein: CASRNQGETEAFF
CDR3 DNA: TGTGCCAGCAGAAATCAGGGGGAGACTGAAGCTTTCTTT

J gene: TRBJ2-5
D gene: TRBD2
clone size: NA
V gene: TRBV28
CDR3 protein: CASKKPGLAVQETQYF
CDR3 DNA: TGTGCCAGCAAGAAACCGGGCCTAGCGGTCCAAGAGACCCAGTACTTC

J gene: TRBJ2-7
D gene: NA
clone size: NA
V gene: TRBV11-2
CDR3 protein: CASSSPATGAYEQYF
CDR3 DNA: TGTGCCAGCAGCTCTCCCGCCACAGGAGCCTACGAGCAGTACTTC

J gene: TRBJ2-5
D gene: NA
clone size: NA
V gene: TRBV15
CDR3 protein: CATSRDLGVQETQYF
CDR3 DNA: TGTGCCACCAGCAGAGATTTAGGGGTCCAAGAGACCCAGTACTTC

J gene: TRBJ1-1
D gene: NA
clone size: NA
V gene: TRBV28
CDR3 protein: CASSLFREAFF
CDR3 DNA: TGTGCCAGCAGTTTATTCCGGGAAGCTTTCTTT

J gene: TRBJ2-1
D gene: NA
clone size: NA
V gene: TRBV28
CDR3 protein: CASRPSVNEQFF
CDR3 DNA: TGTGCCAGCAGGCCGTCGGTCAATGAGCAGTTCTTC

J gene: TRBJ2-2
D gene: TRBD1
clone size: NA
V gene: TRBV28
CDR3 protein: CASSLAGGASNTGELFF
CDR3 DNA: TGTGCCAGCAGTTTGGCAGGGGGCGCCTCGAACACCGGGGAGCTGTTTTTT

J gene: TRBJ1-2
D gene: TRBD1
clone size: NA
V gene: TRBV28
CDR3 protein: CASSQQGPNYGYTF
CDR3 DNA: TGTGCCAGCAGCCAACAGGGGCCCAACTATGGCTACACCTTC

J gene: TRBJ2-7
D gene: TRBD1
clone size: NA
V gene: TRBV9
CDR3 protein: CASSAYFRDRLYEQYF
CDR3 DNA: TGTGCCAGCAGCGCGTATTTCCGGGACAGGCTCTACGAGCAGTACTTC